The 10 T cell receptor beta chains given below trace back to one sample, sequenced in a study of response to subunit inactivated influenza vaccine. Via MiXCR, TCRdb re-called the RT-PCR reads, giving one row per CDR3 protein. This table has about 620,000 distinct CDR3 sequences, 11% appearing once. This same sample was also taken into another study, of T cells expressing NK-cell markers. That paper notes: TCR beta cDNA was generated via 5'RACE template switching incorporating UMIs.

The sample here was PBMCs from blood, taken on the day of vaccination. The receptors originated from a man in his fifties who received an inactivated influenza vaccine.

The chain carries TRBV12-3 or TRBV12-4 and TRBJ2-1; a weak D match, TRBD2 (5 bases). This CDR3 region has 14 residues. Deletions cut 6 bases from V and 3 bases from J, with 12 bases between. The CDR3 DNA follows: TGTGCCAGCAGAACATCCCGGGACTACAATGAGCAGTTCTTC. Protein product: CASRTSRDYNEQFF.

The chain joins TRBV4-2 to TRBJ2-1, with 11 nucleotides matching TRBD2. This CDR3 is built from 16 residues. V trimming: 4 bases; J trimming: 3 bases; junction bases outside the gene matches: 5. Germline V gives CDR1 LGHNA, CDR2 YNFKEQ. The CDR3 DNA reads TGTGCCAGCAGCCGAGAGACTAGCGGGGTCTACAATGAGCAGTTCTTC. Amino acids: CASSRETSGVYNEQFF.

This clonotype was counted many times. The rearrangement links TRBV6-5 to TRBJ2-1; D may match TRBD1 or TRBD2 (5 bases each). The CDR3 is 14 residues long. V was cut by 3 bases and J by 5 bases, with 11 bases left in between. The germline V gene has CDR1 MNHEY and CDR2 SVGAGI. CDR3 sequence: CASSYGGPHNEQFF. The CDR3 coding sequence is TGTGCCAGCAGTTATGGGGGACCGCACAATGAGCAGTTCTTC.

This clonotype was seen at least ten times. The CDR3 DNA sequence: TGCAGCGTTGAATTAGCGGGTAACGGGGGGGTTTACGAGCAGTACTTC. Its translation: CSVELAGNGGVYEQYF. The chain employs TRBV29-1 and TRBJ2-7; 8 nucleotides agree with TRBD2. CDR1 is SQVTM and CDR2 is ANQGSEA in the germline V gene. This CDR3 is 16 amino acids long. V dropped 2 bases and J dropped 4; count of bases not matched to a gene: 13.

The chain recombines TRBV9 with TRBJ2-7, with TRBD2 identical over 12 bases. The CDR3 loop spans 16 amino acids. In germline, CDR1 is SGDLS, CDR2 YYNGEE. The ends lost 3 bases at V and 2 bases at J; junction bases unmatched: 6. The CDR3 here is CASSDPSGRVTYEQYF. Here the CDR3 DNA reads TGTGCCAGCAGCGACCCTAGCGGGAGGGTAACCTACGAGCAGTACTTC.

The rearrangement links TRBV5-1 to TRBJ2-6, with no clear D. The CDR3 covers 17 residues. Germline CDR1 reads SGHRS; CDR2 reads YFSETQ. The V gene lost 2 bases and the J gene lost 0 bases, with 12 bases spanning the gap. The CDR3 nucleotides read TGCGCCAGCAGCTTTTGGGCCCTCACCTCTGGGGCCAACGTCCTGACTTTC. This encodes CASSFWALTSGANVLTF.

The V and J genes are TRBV7-6 and TRBJ2-2, with 7 bases that match TRBD1. There are 14 residues in the CDR3. Germline V gene lookup returns CDR1 SGHVS and CDR2 FNYEAQ. Trimming took 5 bases from V and 6 from J; bases not matched to a gene: 6. CDR3 amino acids: CASSAQTGSGELFF. In DNA form, the CDR3 reads TGTGCCAGCAGCGCGCAGACAGGGTCCGGGGAGCTGTTTTTT.

The chain combines TRBV11-1 with TRBJ1-2; 7 positions match TRBD1. Germline-derived CDR1 and CDR2 are SGHAT and FQDESV (reference sequence). V was clipped by 11 bases and J by 0 bases; unmatched bases: 21. The CDR3 is 18 residues long. The DNA for the CDR3 is TGTGCCGCACACGGTGGAGGGGGCATGGCTGCACCTAACTATGGCTACACCTTC. Protein: CAAHGGGGMAAPNYGYTF.

V usage is TRBV28 and J usage is TRBJ2-1; possibly TRBD2 for D (6 bases). Germline CDR1 reads MDHEN; CDR2 reads SYDVKM. V lost 3 bases to trimming and J lost 0 bases, with 15 bases between them. The CDR3 extends over 17 amino acids. The CDR3 region is CASSLLGGRRSYNEQFF. Written as DNA, the CDR3 is TGTGCCAGCAGTTTGTTGGGGGGACGGCGCTCCTACAATGAGCAGTTCTTC.

This clonotype was detected many times. This chain joins TRBV5-1 and TRBJ2-2; TRBD2 matches at 11 bases. Germline V gene lookup returns CDR1 SGHRS and CDR2 YFSETQ. The CDR3 totals 17 residues. With 0 bases clipped from V and 6 bases from J, the junction kept 7 bases outside the gene matches. The CDR3 DNA reads as TGCGCCAGCAGCTTGGTACTAGCGGGAGCGAGTGCCGGGGAGCTGTTTTTT. It codes for CASSLVLAGASAGELFF.